Listed below are T cell receptor beta chains from one sample, sequenced in a study of blood T cell repertoires in COVID-19. TCRdb keeps only in-frame clones here, not all; method: immunoSEQ multiplex PCR. The repertoire consists of more than 85,000 clones, with less than 85% occurring once and the leading ten covering roughly 18%. What was sequenced was peripheral blood. The receptors shown here come from a woman aged 55-75 years with acute or convalescent COVID-19. Both conserved end residues are part of each CDR3. D genes are given only for firm matches. Part of the rows lack a size; the others show once, few, many or a class for expanded clones.

NA	NA	TRBV15	TRBJ1-2	TGTGCCACCAGCTCCCGTGGCAGGGTAGGCTATGGCTACACCTTC	CATSSRGRVGYGYTF
NA	NA	TRBV7-9	TRBJ2-3	TGTGCCAGCAGCGACACTAGCACAGATACGCAGTATTTT	CASSDTSTDTQYF
once	NA	TRBV28	TRBJ2-1	TGTGCCAGCAGTTCCTATACCCCCAGGAATGAGCAGTTCTTC	CASSSYTPRNEQFF
NA	TRBD1	TRBV19	TRBJ2-2	TGTGCCAGTCGGTTGGGACAGGGTAACACCGGGGAGCTGTTTTTT	CASRLGQGNTGELFF
NA	NA	TRBV19	TRBJ1-5	TGTGCCAGTACCACGGGAGGGGCCCCTAGCAATCAGCCCCAGCATTTT	CASTTGGAPSNQPQHF
NA	NA	TRBV30	TRBJ2-2	TGTGCCTGGAACCGGGACACCGGGGAGCTGTTTTTT	CAWNRDTGELFF
few	TRBD1	TRBV25-1	TRBJ2-7	TGTGCCAGCAGTGGCCCGGGACAGTTCTACGAGCAGTACTTC	CASSGPGQFYEQYF
NA	TRBD1	TRBV11-2	TRBJ1-6	TGTGCCAGCAGCGGCCGGGACAGTGGGTATTCACCCCTCCACTTT	CASSGRDSGYSPLHF
NA	TRBD1	TRBV30	TRBJ1-1	TGTGCCTGGAGTTATTCGGGACAGACTTACACTGAAGCTTTCTTT	CAWSYSGQTYTEAFF
NA	NA	TRBV5-1	TRBJ1-3	TGCGCCAGCAGCTTAGGGGCCGGGACGGGAGACACCATATATTTT	CASSLGAGTGDTIYF
NA	NA	TRBV6-5	TRBJ1-1	TGTGCCAGCAGTTACAGGGGAACTTCCGGCACTGAAGCTTTCTTT	CASSYRGTSGTEAFF
NA	TRBD1	TRBV27	TRBJ1-3	TGTGCCAGCAGTTTCGGACAGGGATCTGGAAACACCATATATTTT	CASSFGQGSGNTIYF
NA	NA	TRBV6-5	TRBJ1-6	TGTGCCAGCAGTTACGGAAGGCAGGGTGGCTCACCCCTCCACTTT	CASSYGRQGGSPLHF
NA	NA	TRBV7-6	TRBJ1-6	TGTGCCAGCAGCACCGTCCCACTATCACCCCTCCACTTT	CASSTVPLSPLHF
NA	NA	TRBV12-3/TRBV12-4	TRBJ1-1	TGTGCCAGCAGCCTTGTCGTGAACACTGAAGCTTTCTTT	CASSLVVNTEAFF
once	TRBD1	TRBV29-1	TRBJ1-2	TGCAGCTTCGCACAGGGGAACTATGGCTACACCTTC	CSFAQGNYGYTF
NA	NA	TRBV18	TRBJ2-3	TGTGCCAGCGCACTCTTAGACAACACAGATACGCAGTATTTT	CASALLDNTDTQYF
NA	NA	TRBV6-2/TRBV6-3	TRBJ1-5	TGTGCCAGCAGTTACCCCCGGGAGCGGGACAATCAGCCCCAGCATTTT	CASSYPRERDNQPQHF
NA	NA	TRBV5-1	TRBJ1-1	TGCGCCAGCAGCAGAGACAGATACACTGAAGCTTTCTTT	CASSRDRYTEAFF
once	NA	TRBV9	TRBJ2-5	TGTGCCAGCAGCGTAGGATGGACGGGAAAAGAGACCCAGTACTTC	CASSVGWTGKETQYF
NA	NA	TRBV11-2	TRBJ1-1	TGTGCCAGCAGCTTAATGAGCGGCGAGAACACTGAAGCTTTCTTT	CASSLMSGENTEAFF
NA	TRBD2	TRBV2	TRBJ2-1	TGTGCCAGCAGTCGGACTAGCGGCTTGTTGGATGAGCAGTTCTTC	CASSRTSGLLDEQFF
NA	TRBD2	TRBV7-8	TRBJ2-1	TGTGCCAGCAGCTTTGGCAGCGGGATGAATGAGCAGTTCTTC	CASSFGSGMNEQFF
once	NA	TRBV3-1/TRBV3-2	TRBJ1-5	TGTGCCAGCAGCCAGGGACACGTCAATCAGCCCCAGCATTTT	CASSQGHVNQPQHF
NA	TRBD2	TRBV5-4	TRBJ2-2	TGTGCCAGCAGCCCCGGGACTAGCGGGGGGTCGGGGGAGCTGTTTTTT	CASSPGTSGGSGELFF
NA	TRBD2	TRBV13	TRBJ2-2	TGTGCCAGCAGCCCCGGACTAGCGGACACCGGGGAGCTGTTTTTT	CASSPGLADTGELFF
few	TRBD1	TRBV4-1	TRBJ1-1	TGCGCCAGCAGCCCGGGACAGCAAGCTTTCTTT	CASSPGQQAFF
once	TRBD1	TRBV7-3	TRBJ2-1	TGTGCCAGCAGCCCAGGGGGTAGTCGTGAGCAGTTCTTC	CASSPGGSREQFF
NA	NA	TRBV3-1/TRBV3-2	TRBJ1-2	TGTGCCAGCAGCCCCCCACTTAGGACAGCTCGAGATGGCTACACCTTC	CASSPPLRTARDGYTF
NA	TRBD2	TRBV30	TRBJ2-7	TGTGCCTGGAGTGCTAGCGGGAGGGCCTACGAGCAGTACTTC	CAWSASGRAYEQYF
few	TRBD1	TRBV4-1	TRBJ1-6	TGCGCCAGCAGACCCTGGACAGGATATAATTCACCCCTCCACTTT	CASRPWTGYNSPLHF
many	TRBD1	TRBV6-5	TRBJ1-1	TGTGCCAGCAGTCTCCCGCGGGGACAGCGCACTGAAGCTTTCTTT	CASSLPRGQRTEAFF
few	NA	TRBV30	TRBJ2-7	TGTGCCTGGAGTATGGAGAACGAGCAGTACTTC	CAWSMENEQYF
NA	NA	TRBV6-1	TRBJ1-5	TGTGCCAGCAGTGAAGGGTTTAGGCCCCAGCATTTT	CASSEGFRPQHF
NA	NA	TRBV2	TRBJ1-2	TGTGCCAGTTCATTCCGCAGCAGGGATGGCTACACCTTC	CASSFRSRDGYTF
few	NA	TRBV19	TRBJ1-1	TGTGCCAGTAGTATGGGGACAATTACTGAAGCTTTCTTT	CASSMGTITEAFF
NA	TRBD2	TRBV5-4	TRBJ2-3	TGTGCCAGCAGCTTGGCCCGGACTAGCGAGACAGATACGCAGTATTTT	CASSLARTSETDTQYF
NA	NA	TRBV28	TRBJ1-2	TGTGCCAGCAGCGACCACTACCGGGGACAATACACCTTC	CASSDHYRGQYTF
NA	NA	TRBV2	TRBJ2-7	TGTGCCAGCAGAGGGACTCCTAGCTACGAGCAGTACTTC	CASRGTPSYEQYF
NA	NA	TRBV2	TRBJ1-1	TGTGCCAGCAGTGTGCAGGGAACCACTGAAGCTTTCTTT	CASSVQGTTEAFF
NA	TRBD2	TRBV28	TRBJ2-3	TGTGCCAGCAAACCTACGGGGCGGGAGGGGTCAGATACGCAGTATTTT	CASKPTGREGSDTQYF
NA	NA	TRBV2	TRBJ2-7	TGTGCCAGCACGGCGCAGGGGCCGGGGATTGAGCAGTACTTC	CASTAQGPGIEQYF
NA	NA	TRBV3-1/TRBV3-2	TRBJ2-7	TGTGCCAGCAGCCCGACTGCGGCCTACGAGCAGTACTTC	CASSPTAAYEQYF
NA	NA	TRBV28	TRBJ2-3	TGTGCCAGCAGAGACGATCGAGGCACGGATACGCAGTATTTT	CASRDDRGTDTQYF
once	TRBD2	TRBV29-1	TRBJ2-1	TGCAGCGTTGAGCGACTAGCGGGGGACAATGAGCAGTTCTTC	CSVERLAGDNEQFF